The 27 T cell receptor beta chains listed next were all sequenced from one sample in a study of cytotoxic CD8 clonotypes in ibrutinib-treated CLL. The repertoire was sequenced with immunoSEQ multiplex PCR; TCRdb's copy has only in-frame clones and lacks some. The sample shows 95,000 to 100,000 clones, around 73% of them seen only once. Here the sequenced sample was PBMCs, taken after 12 months of ibrutinib treatment. The source is a human donor with chronic lymphocytic leukemia.

The chain recombines TRBV18 with TRBJ1-2; TRBD1 is a possible D gene (6 bases). CDR1 and CDR2 from the germline V gene are KGHSH and LQKENI. V gave up 1 base and J gave up 4 bases, with 19 bases separating them. CDR3 length: 17 amino acids. The CDR3 nucleotides read TGTGCCAGCTCACCACAACCGGGCGATATGGGGGCCTATGGCTACACCTTC. It specifies CASSPQPGDMGAYGYTF.

The chain carries TRBV29-1 and TRBJ2-5, with D maybe TRBD2 (5 bases). The CDR3 covers 15 residues. Deletions cut 0 bases from V and 4 bases from J, with 15 bases between. Germline CDR1 and CDR2: SQVTM and ANQGSEA. The CDR3 nucleotides are TGCAGCGTTGAAGACCACCAAACTAGGCCAGAGACCCAGTACTTC. Translated: CSVEDHQTRPETQYF.

V usage is TRBV5-8 and J usage is TRBJ1-3; D is unresolved. V lost 6 bases and J lost 0, with 13 bases in between. CDR1 is SGHTS and CDR2 is YDEGEE in the germline V gene. CDR3 size: 15 residues. Here the CDR3 reads CASTMDRSSGNTIYF. The CDR3 DNA reads TGTGCCAGCACCATGGACCGGAGCTCTGGAAACACCATATATTTT.

The chain recombines TRBV5-5 with TRBJ1-1; a possible D gene is TRBD1 (6 bases). The length of the CDR3 is 14 residues. V was clipped by 4 bases and J by 1 base, with 11 bases between them. Looked up from germline, CDR1 is SGHKS and CDR2 is YYEKEE (reference sequence). DNA of the CDR3: TGTGCCAGCAGCACCCTGACAGGGAACACTGAAGCTTTCTTT. Amino acid sequence: CASSTLTGNTEAFF.

The chain joins TRBV29-1 to TRBJ2-5; D not resolved. Germline-derived CDR1 and CDR2 are SQVTM and ANQGSEA. The CDR3 runs to 16 residues. Trimming left V 5 bases short and J 4 bases short, with 23 bases between. The CDR3 spells CSVLFPGLTRTETQYF. CDR3 DNA sequence: TGCAGCGTTTTATTTCCGGGCCTCACCAGAACAGAGACCCAGTACTTC.

The table lists this clone with a few counts. This rearrangement joins TRBV5-1 to TRBJ2-7; D remains unclear. The CDR3 contains 15 residues. Germline CDR1 and CDR2: SGHRS and YFSETQ. Trimming shortened V by 6 bases and J by 2 bases, and 18 bases separated the two germline ends. The CDR3 loop is CASKKMADLAYEQYF. The CDR3 DNA reads as TGCGCCAGCAAAAAAATGGCCGATTTGGCCTACGAGCAGTACTTC. Complete variable domain (other parts from reference TRBV5-1 and TRBJ2-7): KAGVTQTPRYLIKTRGQQVTLSCSPISGHRSVSWYQQTPGQGLQFLFEYFSETQRNKGNFPGRFSGRQFSNSRSEMNVSTLELGDSALYLCASKKMADLAYEQYFGPGTRLTVT.

This chain connects TRBV4-2 to TRBJ1-1; D unclear. This CDR3 has 14 amino acids. Trimming stripped 0 bases from V and 7 bases from J, with 12 bases between. Germline V gives CDR1 LGHNA, CDR2 YNFKEQ. For the CDR3, the DNA is TGTGCCAGCAGCCAAGATCACACCTCCATTGAAGCTTTCTTT. It codes for CASSQDHTSIEAFF.

The chain is built from TRBV7-2 and TRBJ2-7, with a possible D match to TRBD1 (6 bases). Germline V gene sequence: CDR1 SGHTA, CDR2 FQGNSA. CDR3 length: 15 amino acids. The V end was cut by 5 bases, the J end by 2 bases, with 16 bases between. CDR3 loop: CASSPRQARTYEQYF. The CDR3 bases are TGTGCCAGCAGCCCCCGACAGGCCAGAACCTACGAGCAGTACTTC.

This clone was detected many times. This sequence joins TRBV7-2 and TRBJ2-1; tentative D call: TRBD2 (5 bases). Between the trimmed V and J ends, which lost 2 bases and 3 bases, there was a span of 14 bases. Germline CDR1 reads SGHTA; CDR2 reads FQGNSA. There are 16 residues in the CDR3. Written as DNA, the CDR3 is TGTGCCAGCAGCTTATCGATAGCGTCGGGCTACAATGAGCAGTTCTTC. Its translation is CASSLSIASGYNEQFF. Combining the CDR3 with reference TRBV7-2 and TRBJ2-1 gives the whole variable domain GAGVSQSPSNKVTEKGKDVELRCDPISGHTALYWYRQSLGQGLEFLIYFQGNSAPDKSGLPSDRFSAERTGGSVSTLTIQRTQQEDSAVYLCASSLSIASGYNEQFFGPGTRLTVL.

The CDR3 sequence is CASSLAGRDTQYF. CDR3 nucleotides: TGTGCCAGCAGCTTGGCGGGTAGGGATACGCAGTATTTT. J is TRBJ2-3 and V is TRBV5-4; D uncertain. Trimming shortened V by 0 bases and J by 6 bases, and 8 bases separated the two germline ends. The CDR3 totals 13 residues. Germline CDR1 is SGHNT and CDR2 is YYREEE (reference sequence).

This rearrangement joins TRBV5-1 to TRBJ1-5; tentative D call: TRBD1 (6 bases). CDR3 length equals 15 residues. The V gene's germline CDR1 is SGHRS and CDR2 YFSETQ. Trimming cost V 0 bases and J 6 bases, with 13 bases left between them. CDR3 loop: CASSLDGGSTQPQHF. In nucleotides, the CDR3 is TGCGCCAGCAGCTTGGATGGGGGCTCCACTCAGCCCCAGCATTTT.

The V call is TRBV28, the J call TRBJ1-4, with no clear D. The CDR3 runs 13 residues. CDR1 and CDR2 from the germline V gene are MDHEN and SYDVKM. Trimming took 7 bases from V and 5 from J, leaving 11 bases between them. The CDR3 DNA reads TGTGCCAGCACCATTCCTGGGAATGAAAAACTGTTTTTT. Amino acid sequence: CASTIPGNEKLFF. The full variable domain, its missing parts supplied by reference TRBV28 and TRBJ1-4, is DVKVTQSSRYLVKRTGEKVFLECVQDMDHENMFWYRQDPGLGLRLIYFSYDVKMKEKGDIPEGYSVSREKKERFSLILESASTNQTSMYLCASTIPGNEKLFFGSGTQLSVL.

V is TRBV11-2 and J is TRBJ2-7; D may be TRBD2 (5 bases). The ends were cut back, 2 bases at V and 2 bases at J, with 10 bases in the middle. CDR3 length: 14 amino acids. CDR1 is SGHAT, CDR2 FQNNGV, per germline. CDR3 residues: CASSLQSGTYEQYF. Written as DNA, the CDR3 is TGTGCCAGCAGCTTACAATCGGGGACCTACGAGCAGTACTTC.

The chain employs TRBV27 and TRBJ2-7; 8 bases agree with TRBD1. Germline CDR1 reads MNHEY; CDR2 reads SMNVEV (reference sequence). This CDR3 has 14 residues. V lost 6 bases to trimming and J lost 5 bases; unmatched junction nucleotides: 9. The CDR3 region has the DNA TGTGCCAGCAGCCCCCGACAGGGGTGGAACGAGCAGTACTTC. Its protein product is CASSPRQGWNEQYF.

V and J are TRBV27 and TRBJ1-6; D perhaps matches TRBD1 (6 bases). With 7 bases removed from V and 10 bases from J, the gap between germline ends came to 17 bases. The germline V gene encodes CDR1 MNHEY and CDR2 SMNVEV (reference sequence). The CDR3 consists of 14 residues. The CDR3 coding sequence is TGTGCCAGCACCACCGGGGGCGGTAGCTCACCCCTCCACTTT. It is translated as CASTTGGGSSPLHF.

The genes are TRBV5-1 and TRBJ2-1; 7 positions agree with TRBD2. V gave up 4 bases and J gave up 6 bases; unmatched junction bases: 13. Germline CDR1 is SGHRS and CDR2 is YFSETQ. This CDR3 has 16 residues. The DNA for the CDR3 is TGCGCCAGCAGCATCCCCCTAGCGGCGGCTCTCAATGAGCAGTTCTTC. It is translated as CASSIPLAAALNEQFF.

The chain is built from TRBV28 and TRBJ1-2; no clear D. Trimming removed 2 bases from V and 8 bases from J, with 12 bases in between. Germline V lookup: CDR1 MDHEN, CDR2 SYDVKM. CDR3 size: 13 residues. This CDR3 is CASSLMDSGGYTF. The CDR3 DNA is TGTGCCAGCAGTTTAATGGATTCTGGAGGCTACACCTTC.

This clone was recorded once. The chain uses TRBV9 and TRBJ1-4; TRBD1 matches 9 bases. The J segment lost 7 bases and the V segment lost 3 bases, leaving 10 bases of the junction unmatched. The germline V gene encodes CDR1 SGDLS and CDR2 YYNGEE. The CDR3 length is 16 residues. CDR3 region: CASSAQPGQGSEKLFF. DNA of the CDR3: TGTGCCAGCAGCGCACAACCGGGACAGGGTAGTGAAAAACTGTTTTTT.

This chain connects TRBV27 to TRBJ2-7; 11 positions agree with TRBD2. V lost 2 bases to trimming and J lost 4 bases; unmatched junction nucleotides: 4. CDR3 length: 15 amino acids. Looked up from germline, CDR1 is MNHEY and CDR2 is SMNVEV (reference sequence). The CDR3 is CASSLVLAGDYEQYF. CDR3 bases: TGTGCCAGCAGTTTAGTACTAGCGGGGGATTACGAGCAGTACTTC.

The chain has TRBV7-9 and TRBJ2-1, with 11 positions matching TRBD1. V was pared by 1 base and J by 6 bases, with 8 bases of the junction left unmatched. The CDR3 has 17 amino acids. Germline loops: CDR1 SEHNR, CDR2 FQNEAQ (reference sequence). The CDR3 region has the DNA TGTGCCAGCAGCTTAGTGGCCGGGACAGGGGGAAGCAATGAGCAGTTCTTC. It yields the protein CASSLVAGTGGSNEQFF.

This chain uses TRBV29-1 with TRBJ1-4; D possibly corresponds to TRBD1 (5 bases). With 2 bases removed from V and 7 bases from J, the gap between germline ends came to 14 bases. Germline lookup yields CDR1 SQVTM and CDR2 ANQGSEA. The CDR3 extends over 14 amino acids. CDR3 sequence reads: CSVEWQGIPEKLFF. The CDR3 nucleotides read TGCAGCGTTGAATGGCAGGGAATCCCTGAAAAACTGTTTTTT.

This chain uses TRBV11-3 with TRBJ2-3; 9 nucleotides agree with TRBD2. Trimming at V came to 5 bases and at J to 5 bases, leaving 14 bases not matched to a gene. CDR3 size: 17 residues. Germline V gene lookup returns CDR1 SGHNT and CDR2 YENEEA. The CDR3, as DNA: TGTGCCAGCAGCCCCGGAATCCGCGGGGGGGCCAGAGATACGCAGTATTTT. Protein product: CASSPGIRGGARDTQYF.

This chain links TRBV6-1 with TRBJ1-5, with 11 bases matching TRBD1. Trimming removed 4 bases from V and 0 bases from J; junction bases left unmatched: 14. The CDR3 runs 20 residues. The germline V gene encodes CDR1 MNHNS and CDR2 SASEGT. The CDR3 spells CASSGDRDRGLSDSNQPQHF. CDR3 DNA: TGTGCCAGCAGTGGCGACCGGGACAGGGGGTTGTCCGATAGCAATCAGCCCCAGCATTTT.

This chain connects TRBV9 to TRBJ2-2; D unclear. The CDR3 has 16 residues. CDR1 is SGDLS, CDR2 YYNGEE, per germline. V was pared by 0 bases and J by 2 bases, with 11 bases between. The CDR3 here is CASSVDDPGNTGELFF. CDR3 in DNA: TGTGCCAGCAGCGTAGATGACCCAGGAAACACCGGGGAGCTGTTTTTT.

V gene TRBV18 combines with J gene TRBJ2-3; TRBD2 agrees at 8 bases. V trimming: 1 base; J trimming: 2 bases; junction bases outside the gene matches: 8. The CDR3 length is 17 residues. Looked up from germline, CDR1 is KGHSH and CDR2 is LQKENI. The chain's CDR3 is CASSPLSGGGITDTQYF. The CDR3 nucleotides read TGTGCCAGCTCACCACTGAGCGGCGGGGGGATCACAGATACGCAGTATTTT.

The chain links TRBV5-8 to TRBJ2-5, with 11 bases that match TRBD2. Germline CDR1 SGHTS, CDR2 YDEGEE. The CDR3 extends over 15 amino acids. After removal of 6 bases from V and 5 bases from J, the junction contained 9 bases not matched to a gene. In DNA, the CDR3 is TGTGCCAGCACCCTACTAGCGGGGGCCGGGGAGACCCAGTACTTC. Residues: CASTLLAGAGETQYF.

A note on this clone: The identical CDR3 is also encoded by other nucleotide sequences in the sample. The rearrangement uses TRBV23-1 and TRBJ2-3, with 7 bases that match TRBD2. TRBV23-1 is classed as an ORF, of uncertain function. The CDR3 runs 14 residues. The J segment lost 3 bases and the V segment lost 1 base, leaving 1 base of the junction unmatched. The CDR3 sequence: CASSQLRGTDTQYF. The CDR3 nucleotides are TGCGCCAGCAGTCAATTGCGGGGGACAGATACGCAGTATTTT.